This is a list of T cell receptor beta chains from one sample in a study of molecular identifiers for immune sequencing clone quantification. TCRdb passed the PCR reads through MiXCR, listing each CDR3 protein once. Among under 600,000 distinct CDR3 sequences listed, less than 30% were seen once. The sample taken for sequencing was naive CD8+ T cells from blood, with Jurkat cell RNA spiked in. The receptors originated from a human donor in good health. Some libraries in this study had Jurkat cell RNA spiked in. The CDR3 runs from the conserved cysteine through the conserved F or W. The D gene is left open where the match is weak. Size tells how often a clone was seen (once, few, many) or the class of an expanded clone, and some rows leave it out.

abundance	j_gene	v_gene	d_gene	CDR3nt	CDR3aa
-	TRBJ1-2	TRBV13	-	TGTGCCAGCAGCTCCTCCGACGAAACCCCTAACTATGGCTACACCTTC	CASSSSDETPNYGYTF
-	TRBJ2-7	TRBV23-1	-	TGCGCCAGCAGTCATCTTCGACCTCAGGGAATTTGGGACGAGCAGTACTTC	CASSHLRPQGIWDEQYF
many	TRBJ2-3	TRBV5-1	-	TGCGCCAGCAGCTTGGAAGGAGATACAGCCCTTTGGACAGATACGCAGTATTTT	CASSLEGDTALWTDTQYF
few	TRBJ2-7	TRBV10-3	-	TGTGCCATCAGTGAGTCGGGGGGACAGACCTACGAGCAGTACTTC	CAISESGGQTYEQYF
-	TRBJ1-2	TRBV27	TRBD1	TGTGCCAGCAGAACAGGGGAGCTTGGCTACACCTTC	CASRTGELGYTF
-	TRBJ1-1	TRBV7-9	-	TGTGCCAGCAGCTTAGCGGGAGGTTACACTGAAGCTTTCTTT	CASSLAGGYTEAFF
many	TRBJ2-7	TRBV28	-	TGTGCCAGCAGTGCTCGACAGCCCTACGAGCAGTACTTC	CASSARQPYEQYF
-	TRBJ2-7	TRBV7-9	TRBD2	TGTGCCAGCAGCAGGACTAGCTTCGAGCAGTACTTC	CASSRTSFEQYF
many	TRBJ2-7	TRBV29-1	-	TGCAGCGTGGGGGCCTCCTACGAGCAGTACTTC	CSVGASYEQYF
-	TRBJ1-3	TRBV29-1	-	TGCAGCGCTGCCCGGGACTCGGCTGGAAACGCCATATATTTT	CSAARDSAGNAIYF
-	TRBJ2-5	TRBV12-3/TRBV12-4	-	TGTGCCAGCAGTCCCAGGACTGTGTACCAAGAGACCCAGTACTTC	CASSPRTVYQETQYF
many	TRBJ2-3	TRBV24-1	-	TGTGCCACCAGTGCCTCGGCCGGCACAGATACGCAGTATTTT	CATSASAGTDTQYF
many	TRBJ2-3	TRBV9	-	TGTGCCAGCAGCGTATGGGACACAGATACGCAGTATTTT	CASSVWDTDTQYF
few	TRBJ2-7	TRBV5-5	TRBD1	TGTGCCAGCAGCTGGGGACAGGGGGGCCATATAAACTACGAGCAGTACTTC	CASSWGQGGHINYEQYF